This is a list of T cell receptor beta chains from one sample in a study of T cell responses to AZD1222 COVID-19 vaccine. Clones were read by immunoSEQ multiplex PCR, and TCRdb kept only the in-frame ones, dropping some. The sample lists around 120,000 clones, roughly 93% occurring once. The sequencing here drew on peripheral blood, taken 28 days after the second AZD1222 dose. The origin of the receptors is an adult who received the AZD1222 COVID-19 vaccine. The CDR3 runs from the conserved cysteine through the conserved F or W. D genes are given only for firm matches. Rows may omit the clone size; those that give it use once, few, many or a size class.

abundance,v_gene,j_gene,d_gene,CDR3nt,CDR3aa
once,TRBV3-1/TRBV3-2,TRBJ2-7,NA,TGTGCCAGCAGCCAAGGTGGATCTAGTCATGACTTCTACGAGCAGTACTTC,CASSQGGSSHDFYEQYF
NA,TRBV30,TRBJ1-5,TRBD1,TGTGCCTGGTCCGACAGGGGAAATCAGCCCCAGCATTTT,CAWSDRGNQPQHF
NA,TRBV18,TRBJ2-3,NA,TGTGCCAGCTCACTGCAACAGGTTCGGAGCACAGATACGCAGTATTTT,CASSLQQVRSTDTQYF
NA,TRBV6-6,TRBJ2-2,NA,TGTGCCAGCACCAATAGGGGGGACGGGGAGCTGTTTTTT,CASTNRGDGELFF
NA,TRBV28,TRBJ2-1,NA,TGTGCCAGCCGTTTGATGGATAAAAACAATGAGCAGTTCTTC,CASRLMDKNNEQFF
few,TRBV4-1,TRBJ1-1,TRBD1,TGCGCCAGCAGCCAAACAGGGGGCCCGACTATGAACACTGAAGCTTTCTTT,CASSQTGGPTMNTEAFF
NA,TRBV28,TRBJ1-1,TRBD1,TGTGCCAGCAGTTCGGGACAGGGAAGAGTCTTGGTTGAAGCTTTCTTT,CASSSGQGRVLVEAFF
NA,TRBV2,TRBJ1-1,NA,TGTGCCTTGGAAACTTCGATGAACACTGAAGCTTTCTTT,CALETSMNTEAFF
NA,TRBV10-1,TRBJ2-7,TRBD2,TGCGCCAGCAGAGTGACTAGCGGGTCTTTCTACGAGCAGTATTTC,CASRVTSGSFYEQYF
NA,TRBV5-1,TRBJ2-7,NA,TGCGCCAGCAGCTTGGCCGAGTCTTTTCCCTACGAGCAGTACTTC,CASSLAESFPYEQYF
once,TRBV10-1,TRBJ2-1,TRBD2,TGCGCCAGCAGTCCGGGACTAGCGGGTGATAATGAGCAGTTCTTC,CASSPGLAGDNEQFF
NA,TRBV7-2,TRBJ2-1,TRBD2,TGTGCCAGCAGCTTAGTGTGGCGGGAGAGTTACAATGAGCAGTTCTTC,CASSLVWRESYNEQFF
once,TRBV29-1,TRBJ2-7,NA,TGCAGCGTTGGGGCAGGGAGCCTTTCCTACGAGCAGTACTTC,CSVGAGSLSYEQYF
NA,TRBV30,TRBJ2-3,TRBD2,TGTGCCTGGAGTAGACTAGCGGGAGAAGGAGCAGATACGCAGTATTTT,CAWSRLAGEGADTQYF
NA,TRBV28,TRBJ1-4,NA,TGTGCCAGCAGTCTCCGGACGGACTATAATGAAAAACTGTTTTTT,CASSLRTDYNEKLFF
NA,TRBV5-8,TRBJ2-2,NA,TGTGCCAGCAGCTTGGTTCCCCGGGAGCTGTTTTTT,CASSLVPRELFF
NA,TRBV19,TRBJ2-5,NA,TGTGCCAGTAGTATAGAGGCGGGGCAACGAGGAGAGACCCAGTACTTC,CASSIEAGQRGETQYF
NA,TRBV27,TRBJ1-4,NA,TGTGCCAGCAGGCATGGGGGCTTGGTGAATGAAAAACTGTTTTTT,CASRHGGLVNEKLFF
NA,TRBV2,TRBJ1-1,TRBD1,TGTGCCAGCAGTAGACAGGGTTTAACTGAAGCTTTCTTT,CASSRQGLTEAFF
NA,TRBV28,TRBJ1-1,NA,TGTGCCAGCAGTTTACACGGGAAGAACACTGAAGCTTTCTTT,CASSLHGKNTEAFF
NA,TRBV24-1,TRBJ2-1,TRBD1,TGTGCCACCAGTGGACCGGGACAGGGTAGGAGTCTAAGCTCCTACAATGAGCAGTTCTTC,CATSGPGQGRSLSSYNEQFF
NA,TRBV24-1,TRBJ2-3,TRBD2,TGTGCCACCAGTGATTTGGGACTAGCGGGAGGGTATACGCAGTATTTT,CATSDLGLAGGYTQYF
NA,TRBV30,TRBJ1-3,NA,TGTGCCTGGACCAAGGGGACCTCTGGAAACACCATATATTTT,CAWTKGTSGNTIYF
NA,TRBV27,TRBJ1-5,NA,TGTGCCAGCAGAGGGAGTTTTCCAGACCAGCCCCAGCATTTT,CASRGSFPDQPQHF
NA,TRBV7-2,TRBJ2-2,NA,TGTGCCAGCAGCTCCATTGGCCGACTCGACACCGGGGAGCTGTTTTTT,CASSSIGRLDTGELFF
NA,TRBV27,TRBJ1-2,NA,TGTGCCAGCAGACAGGCCGGCCCGGCCTCCTATGGCTACACCTTC,CASRQAGPASYGYTF
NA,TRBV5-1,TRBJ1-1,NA,TGCGCCAGCAGCTTGAAAGAGGTGGGCACTGAAGCTTTCTTT,CASSLKEVGTEAFF
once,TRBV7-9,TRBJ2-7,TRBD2,TGTGCCAGCAGCTCGGGACTAGCGTATACCTACGAGCAGTACTTC,CASSSGLAYTYEQYF
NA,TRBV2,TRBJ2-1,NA,TGTGCCAGCAGACTAGTTATCCACAATGAGCAGTTCTTC,CASRLVIHNEQFF
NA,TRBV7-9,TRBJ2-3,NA,TGTGCCAGCAGCCGAGATGGGGGTGATACGCAGTATTTT,CASSRDGGDTQYF
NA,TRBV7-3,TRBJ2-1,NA,TGTGCCAGCAGCCTTGGGACCGAGAATGAGCAGTTCTTC,CASSLGTENEQFF
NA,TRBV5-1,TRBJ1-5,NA,TGCGCCAGCAGTCCTGCCGGAGATAGCAATCAGCCCCAGCATTTT,CASSPAGDSNQPQHF